Reported below is one T cell receptor beta chain. This sample stems from a study of control samples from healthy donors and cancer patients. Germline CDR1 is LGHNA and CDR2 is YSLEER. The CDR3 spans 15 residues. Between the trimmed V and J ends, which lost 1 base and 4 bases, there was a span of 13 bases. Sequencing used immunoSEQ multiplex PCR; TCRdb keeps in-frame clones, though not all of them. The sample shows about 180,000 clones, 90% to 95% of them seen only once. V is TRBV4-3 and J is TRBJ2-5, with a weak D call TRBD2 (6 bases). This clonotype was sampled from a man aged 25-45 years in good health. Sequences were obtained from blood. CDR3 DNA: TGCGCCAGCAGCCAAGCTTGGGGGGTCGGAGAGACCCAGTACTTC. This translates into CASSQAWGVGETQYF.